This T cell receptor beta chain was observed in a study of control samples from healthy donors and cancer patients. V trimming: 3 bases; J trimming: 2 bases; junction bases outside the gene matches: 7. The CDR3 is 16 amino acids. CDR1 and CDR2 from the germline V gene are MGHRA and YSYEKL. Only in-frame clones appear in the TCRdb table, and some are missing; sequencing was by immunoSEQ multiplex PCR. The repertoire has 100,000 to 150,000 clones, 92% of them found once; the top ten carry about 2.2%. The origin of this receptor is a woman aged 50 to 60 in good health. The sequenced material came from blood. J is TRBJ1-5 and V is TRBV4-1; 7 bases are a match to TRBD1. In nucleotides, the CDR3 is TGCGCCAGCAGCCACGAAACCACAGGGGGCAATCAGCCCCAGCATTTT. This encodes CASSHETTGGNQPQHF.